Below are 9 T cell receptor beta chains sequenced from a single sample in a study of blood T cells in healthy people across ages. Primed by a sample-barcoded 5' primer and a J-beta primer mix, a second PCR proceeded for about 6 to 12 cycles. From the 5' RACE reads, TCRdb called clonotypes with MiXCR, one entry per CDR3 protein. The sample shows about a million distinct CDR3 sequences, around 46% of them seen only once. The sample consisted of blood. These receptors all stem from a man younger than 45 in good health.

This clonotype was found a few times. As DNA, the CDR3 is TGTGCCAGCAGACCGATCAGCCGGAACCATGAGACCCAGTACTTC. Protein product: CASRPISRNHETQYF. The rearrangement uses TRBV21-1 and TRBJ2-5. TRBV21-1 is noted as a pseudogene. The CDR3 contains 15 residues.

Only a few counts were recorded for this clonotype. Since a much larger clone is just one base distant, this may be a read error. The chain uses TRBV7-3 and TRBJ2-1; no clear D gene. The length of the CDR3 is 12 residues. The V gene's germline CDR1 is SGHTA and CDR2 FQGTGA. CDR3 in DNA: TGTGCCGGCAGCTTAGAAACCGGGGAGCAGTTCTTC. It yields the protein CAGSLETGEQFF. Supplemented by reference TRBV7-3 and TRBJ2-1, the full variable domain reads GAGVSQTPSNKVTEKGKYVELRCDPISGHTALYWYRQSLGQGPEFLIYFQGTGAADDSGLPNDRFFAVRPEGSVSTLKIQRTERGDSAVYLCAGSLETGEQFFGPGTRLTVL.

The rearrangement uses TRBV29-1 and TRBJ2-7, with TRBD2 matching 9 bases. Germline V lookup: CDR1 SQVTM, CDR2 ANQGSEA. Germline trimming cut 4 bases from V and 2 bases from J; bases unmatched to any gene: 3. CDR3 length equals 13 residues. For the CDR3, the DNA is TGCAGCGTTGGTGCTAGCGGGACCTACGAGCAGTACTTC. Translation gives CSVGASGTYEQYF.

V and J are TRBV6-2 or TRBV6-3 and TRBJ2-2, with D possibly TRBD1 on 6 matching bases. Per germline, CDR1 MNHEY and CDR2 SVGEGT. The CDR3 runs to 14 residues. V lost 7 bases and J 5 bases, leaving 14 bases between the germline ends. CDR3 sequence: CASTLTGSTGELFF. The DNA for the CDR3 is TGTGCCAGCACCTTGACAGGATCTACCGGGGAGCTGTTTTTT.

The chain has TRBV28 and TRBJ2-1; perhaps TRBD2 as D (6 bases). V was shortened by 8 bases and J by 7 bases, with 18 bases between the two germline ends. This CDR3 is 14 amino acids long. Germline values: CDR1 MDHEN, CDR2 SYDVKM. CDR3 coding DNA: TGTGCCAGCTCTATCCCGGGGGTTGGGAATGAGCAGTTCTTC. Amino acid sequence: CASSIPGVGNEQFF. The full variable domain, with the rest looked up from reference TRBV28 and TRBJ2-1, is DVKVTQSSRYLVKRTGEKVFLECVQDMDHENMFWYRQDPGLGLRLIYFSYDVKMKEKGDIPEGYSVSREKKERFSLILESASTNQTSMYLCASSIPGVGNEQFFGPGTRLTVL.

The genes are TRBV10-3 and TRBJ2-3, with 10 positions matching TRBD2. The J segment lost 2 bases and the V segment lost 0 bases, leaving 5 bases of the junction unmatched. The CDR3 is 17 amino acids. Germline-derived CDR1 and CDR2 are ENHRY and SYGVKD. CDR3 amino acids: CAISESSGGAFTDTQYF. For the CDR3, the DNA is TGTGCCATCAGTGAGTCGAGCGGGGGGGCCTTCACAGATACGCAGTATTTT.

The gene calls are TRBV29-1 and TRBJ2-7; 10 bases agree with TRBD1. V lost 4 bases and J lost 3; bases outside the gene matches: 6. CDR3 length equals 14 residues. In germline, CDR1 is SQVTM, CDR2 ANQGSEA. CDR3 sequence: CSVATDRGFYEQYF. CDR3 in DNA: TGCAGCGTTGCAACGGACAGGGGGTTCTACGAGCAGTACTTC.

The chain joins TRBV29-1 to TRBJ1-2; D is perhaps TRBD1 (5 bases). V was pared by 7 bases and J by 6 bases, with 15 bases between. This CDR3 comprises 12 residues. Germline V gene data show CDR1 as SQVTM and CDR2 as ANQGSEA. The CDR3 spells CSAGDVLHGYTF. The CDR3 DNA sequence: TGCAGCGCCGGGGACGTTCTTCATGGCTACACCTTC. The full variable domain, completed using reference TRBV29-1 and TRBJ1-2, is SAVISQKPSRDICQRGTSLTIQCQVDSQVTMMFWYRQQPGQSLTLIATANQGSEATYESGFVIDKFPISRPNLTFSTLTVSNMSPEDSSIYLCSAGDVLHGYTFGSGTRLTVV.

This clonotype was picked up many times. This rearrangement joins TRBV5-1 to TRBJ2-1; D may be TRBD1 (5 bases). V dropped 3 bases and J dropped 7 bases, with 5 bases sitting between them. This CDR3 region has 11 residues. CDR1 is SGHRS, CDR2 YFSETQ, per germline. In DNA, the CDR3 is TGCGCCAGCAGCTCAGGGAATGAGCAGTTCTTC. Translated, it gives CASSSGNEQFF. The variable domain in full, completed from reference TRBV5-1 and TRBJ2-1, reads KAGVTQTPRYLIKTRGQQVTLSCSPISGHRSVSWYQQTPGQGLQFLFEYFSETQRNKGNFPGRFSGRQFSNSRSEMNVSTLELGDSALYLCASSSGNEQFFGPGTRLTVL.